This T cell receptor beta chain was captured by sequencing in a study of CD8 T cells in ankylosing spondylitis. Study-level points and caveats: Reportedly, matched ankylosing spondylitis synovial fluid was significantly enriched for disease-linked clones.

TCRdb used MiXCR to reprocess the 5' RACE reads, holding one entry per CDR3 protein. The data hold under 250,000 distinct CDR3 sequences, with about 30% observed a single time. Notes on this clonotype: Its target is unknown.

The CDR3 covers 14 residues. V was pared by 6 bases and J by 10 bases, with 10 bases of the junction left unmatched. Sequencing used blood, either unsorted or a sorted T cell fraction (not recorded which). The source of this sequence is a male donor with ankylosing spondylitis or in good health (not recorded which). The genes are TRBV12-3 or TRBV12-4 and TRBJ2-1; 9 bases map to TRBD2. CDR3 region: CASSQGLAPGEQFF. DNA for the CDR3: TGTGCCAGCAGCCAGGGACTAGCCCCCGGGGAGCAGTTCTTC.